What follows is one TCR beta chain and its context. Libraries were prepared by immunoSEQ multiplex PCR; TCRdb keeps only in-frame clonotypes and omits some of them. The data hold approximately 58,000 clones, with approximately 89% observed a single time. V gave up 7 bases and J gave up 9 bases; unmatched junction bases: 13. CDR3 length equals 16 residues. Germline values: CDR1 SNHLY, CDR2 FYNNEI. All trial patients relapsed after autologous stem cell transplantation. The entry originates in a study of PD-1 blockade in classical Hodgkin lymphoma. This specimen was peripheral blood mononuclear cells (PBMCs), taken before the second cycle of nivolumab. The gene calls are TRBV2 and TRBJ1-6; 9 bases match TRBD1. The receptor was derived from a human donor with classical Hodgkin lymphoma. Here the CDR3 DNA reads TGTGCCAGCACCGAGTTGGTTGAGGGACAGGGTTCACCCCTCCACTTT. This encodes CASTELVEGQGSPLHF.